These 24 T cell receptor beta chains were sequenced from one sample in a study of blood T cell repertoires in COVID-19. The data were produced by immunoSEQ multiplex PCR, yet TCRdb's version contains in-frame clones alone and is incomplete. The data hold 75,000 to 80,000 clones, with 70% to 90% observed a single time. The sequenced sample was peripheral blood. The receptors come from a human donor in a cohort sampled during active COVID-19.

The genes are TRBV9 and TRBJ2-3; D remains ambiguous. From germline, CDR1 is SGDLS and CDR2 YYNGEE. Trimming shortened V by 2 bases and J by 1 base, and 8 bases separated the two germline ends. CDR3 length: 14 amino acids. The chain's CDR3 is CASSVNSRTDTQYF. Here the CDR3 DNA reads TGTGCCAGCAGCGTTAATAGCCGCACAGATACGCAGTATTTT.

The rearrangement links TRBV3-1 (or the pseudogene TRBV3-2) to TRBJ1-5, with 9 nucleotides matching TRBD1. CDR3 length equals 16 residues. V shed 4 bases, J shed 4 bases, and the junction held 8 bases outside the gene matches. Germline CDR1 reads LGHDT; CDR2 reads YNNKEL (reference sequence). The CDR3 reads CASSPGGTGNNQPQHF. DNA for the CDR3: TGTGCCAGCAGCCCGGGGGGGACAGGGAATAATCAGCCCCAGCATTTT.

This chain links TRBV7-9 with TRBJ2-2; D gene uncertain. Germline V gene data show CDR1 as SEHNR and CDR2 as FQNEAQ (reference sequence). This CDR3 spans 13 amino acids. The V gene lost 1 base and the J gene lost 8 bases, with 8 bases spanning the gap. Here the CDR3 DNA reads TGTGCCAGCAGCTTAGTTCCCTCGGGGGAGCTGTTTTTT. It translates to CASSLVPSGELFF.

The gene calls are TRBV5-1 and TRBJ2-3, with 8 bases aligning to TRBD2. CDR1 SGHRS and CDR2 YFSETQ come from the germline V gene. Germline trimming cut 7 bases from V and 2 bases from J; bases unmatched to any gene: 9. The CDR3 consists of 15 residues. CDR3 DNA: TGCGCCAGCGGTCGGACGGGGGGGATCACAGATACGCAGTATTTT. It is translated as CASGRTGGITDTQYF.

This chain uses TRBV19 with TRBJ2-5; 11 bases align to TRBD2. The ends lost 8 bases at V and 2 bases at J; junction bases unmatched: 10. The length of the CDR3 is 16 residues. Germline V gives CDR1 LNHDA, CDR2 SQIVND (reference sequence). The CDR3 sequence: CASSGQTSGAQETQYF. The CDR3 bases are TGTGCCAGTTCGGGGCAGACTAGCGGGGCTCAAGAGACCCAGTACTTC.

The rearrangement links TRBV11-3 to TRBJ2-7, with 12 bases identical to TRBD1. This CDR3 region has 14 residues. The germline V gene has CDR1 SGHNT and CDR2 YENEEA. After removal of 3 bases from V and 5 bases from J, the junction contained 2 bases not matched to a gene. The CDR3 spells CASSLGTGGHEQYF. Here the CDR3 DNA reads TGTGCCAGCAGCTTGGGGACAGGGGGCCACGAGCAGTACTTC.

The chain couples TRBV30 to TRBJ2-7, with D perhaps TRBD1 (6 bases). CDR3 length: 12 amino acids. Trimming removed 7 bases at V and 0 bases at J, with 10 bases between. From germline, CDR1 is GTSNPN and CDR2 SVGIG (reference sequence). The chain's CDR3 is CALTGYSYEQYF. CDR3 nucleotides: TGTGCCTTGACAGGATACTCCTACGAGCAGTACTTC.

The CDR3 protein is CASSLVEGDTGELFF. The CDR3 nucleotides read TGCGCCAGCAGCTTGGTCGAGGGGGACACCGGGGAGCTGTTTTTT. The chain carries TRBV5-1 and TRBJ2-2; D is perhaps TRBD1 (6 bases). CDR1 SGHRS and CDR2 YFSETQ come from the germline V gene. This CDR3 has 15 amino acids. V lost 0 bases and J 3 bases, leaving 9 bases between the germline ends.

The chain is built from TRBV29-1 and TRBJ2-3; possibly TRBD1 for D (6 bases). V lost 3 bases to trimming and J lost 3 bases, with 19 bases between them. The germline V gene encodes CDR1 SQVTM and CDR2 ANQGSEA. The CDR3 covers 16 residues. DNA of the CDR3: TGCAGCGTTGACCTAACAGGGTTATCGGGAACAGATACGCAGTATTTT. It codes for CSVDLTGLSGTDTQYF.

The chain employs TRBV2 and TRBJ2-1, with TRBD2 as a possible D gene (6 bases). Germline CDR1 SNHLY, CDR2 FYNNEI. The CDR3 covers 15 residues. The V and J ends lost 7 bases and 6 bases respectively, with 19 bases between them. This CDR3 is CASNLRAGTPNEQFF. The CDR3 bases are TGTGCCAGCAACCTGCGGGCGGGAACGCCCAATGAGCAGTTCTTC.

The chain combines TRBV5-1 with TRBJ2-5; D perhaps matches TRBD1 (7 bases). CDR1 is SGHRS, CDR2 YFSETQ, per germline. This CDR3 is 16 amino acids long. Trimming stripped 0 bases from V and 2 bases from J, with 14 bases between. CDR3 sequence reads: CASSLAAGTVQETQYF. DNA of the CDR3: TGCGCCAGCAGCTTGGCCGCGGGGACAGTTCAAGAGACCCAGTACTTC.

The V gene is TRBV25-1, the J gene TRBJ2-7; possible D gene TRBD1, 6 bases. The V gene's germline CDR1 is MGHDK and CDR2 SYGVNS. The CDR3 has 14 residues. Trimming removed 1 base from V and 1 base from J, with 8 bases in between. The CDR3 loop is CASSEFQGSYEQYF. The CDR3 DNA sequence: TGTGCCAGCAGTGAATTTCAGGGGTCCTACGAGCAGTACTTC.

J is TRBJ2-7 and V is TRBV5-1; 7 bases are a match to TRBD1. CDR1 is SGHRS and CDR2 is YFSETQ in the germline V gene. The CDR3 covers 14 residues. The J segment lost 1 base and the V segment lost 2 bases, leaving 3 bases of the junction unmatched. The CDR3 sequence is CASSFGDRSYEQYF. The CDR3 coding sequence is TGCGCCAGCAGCTTCGGGGACAGATCCTACGAGCAGTACTTC.

The V gene is TRBV23-1, the J gene TRBJ2-1; 10 bases map to TRBD1. TRBV23-1 is reported as an ORF; its role is uncertain. The J segment lost 4 bases and the V segment lost 6 bases, leaving 12 bases of the junction unmatched. The CDR3 has 17 residues. The CDR3 nucleotides read TGCGCCAGCAGCTTAAGACAGGGGGCCCCGTTTTACAATGAGCAGTTCTTC. This gives the protein CASSLRQGAPFYNEQFF.

This chain uses TRBV14 with TRBJ2-7; D gene unclear. Germline lookup yields CDR1 SGHDN and CDR2 FVKESK. V lost 0 bases and J lost 4, with 22 bases in between. The CDR3 contains 18 residues. Here the CDR3 reads CASSQDQIRGLFTYEQYF. The DNA of the CDR3 is TGTGCCAGCAGCCAAGATCAAATAAGAGGCCTTTTCACGTACGAGCAGTACTTC.

The chain couples TRBV6-1 to TRBJ1-2, with 9 bases matching TRBD1. The CDR3 extends over 16 amino acids. Per the germline V gene, CDR1 is MNHNS and CDR2 is SASEGT. V trimming: 2 bases; J trimming: 5 bases; junction bases outside the gene matches: 9. CDR3 in DNA: TGTGCCAGCAGTGAACGACAGGGGGACCGACCTTATGGCTACACCTTC. As protein: CASSERQGDRPYGYTF.

The genes are TRBV19 and TRBJ2-1, with D possibly being TRBD2 (6 bases). The germline V gene has CDR1 LNHDA and CDR2 SQIVND (reference sequence). Trimming removed 5 bases at V and 7 bases at J, with 15 bases between. This CDR3 region has 14 residues. CDR3 region: CASSAGTLNNEQFF. CDR3 sequence (DNA): TGTGCCAGTAGTGCCGGGACTTTGAATAATGAGCAGTTCTTC.

This rearrangement joins TRBV19 to TRBJ2-3; weak D call: TRBD1 (6 bases). Germline V gives CDR1 LNHDA, CDR2 SQIVND (reference sequence). CDR3 size: 14 residues. Trimming took 5 bases from V and 0 from J, leaving 9 bases between them. The CDR3 loop reads CASSEGESTDTQYF. Written as DNA, the CDR3 is TGTGCCAGTAGTGAGGGGGAGAGCACAGATACGCAGTATTTT.

The chain has TRBV28 and TRBJ2-7, with 8 bases fitting TRBD2. The V segment lost 7 bases and the J segment 5 bases; nucleotides outside the gene matches: 4. Germline CDR1 MDHEN, CDR2 SYDVKM. The CDR3 contains 12 residues. The CDR3 nucleotides are TGTGCCAGCACCGCCGGGAGGGACGAGCAGTACTTC. Protein: CASTAGRDEQYF.

The rearrangement uses TRBV6-5 and TRBJ1-4; D is ambiguous. The CDR3 spans 16 residues. Trimming pared 0 bases from V and 6 bases from J, leaving 14 bases between. Germline CDR1 reads MNHEY; CDR2 reads SVGAGI. CDR3 sequence (DNA): TGTGCCAGCAGTTACTCGACTCGCACCTTATATGAAAAACTGTTTTTT. Protein product: CASSYSTRTLYEKLFF.

To note about this clone: The same CDR3 can be traced to other DNA sequences in this sample. This chain links TRBV7-2 with TRBJ2-5; 10 positions agree with TRBD2. V was clipped by 5 bases and J by 5 bases; unmatched bases: 11. This CDR3 has 16 amino acids. Germline V gene sequence: CDR1 SGHTA, CDR2 FQGNSA. CDR3 region: CASSPRTSGVGETQYF. Here the CDR3 DNA reads TGTGCCAGCAGCCCCCGGACTAGCGGAGTAGGGGAGACCCAGTACTTC. Full variable domain (rest looked up from reference TRBV7-2 and TRBJ2-5): GAGVSQSPSNKVTEKGKDVELRCDPISGHTALYWYRQSLGQGLEFLIYFQGNSAPDKSGLPSDRFSAERTGGSVSTLTIQRTQQEDSAVYLCASSPRTSGVGETQYFGPGTRLLVL.

The chain joins TRBV7-9 to TRBJ1-4, with 7 bases lining up with TRBD1. CDR3 length: 14 residues. The ends lost 5 bases at V and 7 bases at J; junction bases unmatched: 7. Germline CDR1 reads SEHNR; CDR2 reads FQNEAQ (reference sequence). The CDR3 nucleotides are TGTGCCAGCAGCCTACAGGGGACTGGTGAAAAACTGTTTTTT. The encoded protein is CASSLQGTGEKLFF.

This chain joins TRBV28 and TRBJ2-1; TRBD2 agrees at 14 bases. Trimming at V came to 3 bases and at J to 7 bases, leaving 5 bases not matched to a gene. Germline CDR1 and CDR2: MDHEN and SYDVKM. The CDR3 is made up of 16 amino acids. CDR3 region: CASSLGLAGVGNEQFF. Here the CDR3 DNA reads TGTGCCAGCAGTTTGGGACTAGCGGGAGTAGGGAATGAGCAGTTCTTC.

The V gene is TRBV19, the J gene TRBJ2-2, with 7 bases matching TRBD1. The germline CDR1 and CDR2 sequences are LNHDA and SQIVND (reference sequence). V was clipped by 6 bases and J by 4 bases; unmatched bases: 11. The CDR3 runs to 16 residues. The CDR3: CASSQDRAPGTGELFF. In DNA form, the CDR3 reads TGTGCCAGTAGCCAAGACAGGGCCCCCGGCACCGGGGAGCTGTTTTTT.